The 16 T cell receptor beta chains given below trace back to one sample, sequenced in a study of blood T cells in healthy people across ages. Primed by a sample-barcoded 5' primer and a J-beta primer mix, a second PCR proceeded for 7 to 11 cycles. TCRdb re-derived calls from the 5' RACE reads in MiXCR, one entry per CDR3 protein. Found here are 800,000 to 950,000 distinct CDR3 sequences, around 36% of them singletons; the top ten hold approximately 13%. The sample taken for sequencing was blood. Source of these receptors: a man younger than 35 in good health.

This clonotype has a handful of counts. This rearrangement joins TRBV27 to TRBJ1-2, with D possibly being TRBD1 (5 bases). The CDR3 extends over 15 amino acids. CDR1 is MNHEY, CDR2 SMNVEV, per germline (reference sequence). Deletions cut 0 bases from V and 4 bases from J, with 12 bases between. CDR3 region: CASSLSPGRGYGYTF. The CDR3, as DNA: TGTGCCAGCAGTTTATCGCCGGGACGGGGCTATGGCTACACCTTC.

This clonotype was picked up one time. The rearrangement links TRBV12-3 or TRBV12-4 to TRBJ2-2, with 10 bases matching TRBD1. The CDR3 runs to 16 residues. J gave up 3 bases and V 6 bases, and 7 bases lay outside the gene matches. This CDR3 reads CASRQTGGGDTGELFF. CDR3 sequence (DNA): TGTGCCAGCAGGCAGACAGGGGGCGGGGACACCGGGGAGCTGTTTTTT.

This clonotype was found a few times. This chain uses TRBV27 with TRBJ2-2; D is unclear. The V end was cut by 8 bases, the J end by 0 bases, with 7 bases between. Germline V gene data show CDR1 as MNHEY and CDR2 as SMNVEV (reference sequence). The CDR3 covers 13 residues. CDR3 bases: TGTGCCAGCCAACGTCCGAACACCGGGGAGCTGTTTTTT. It translates to CASQRPNTGELFF.

CDR3 in DNA: TGTGCCAGCAGCCAGGGACTAGACTACGAGCAGTACTTC. Amino acid sequence: CASSQGLDYEQYF. The chain combines TRBV6-2 or TRBV6-3 with TRBJ2-7; TRBD2 aligns across 8 bases. There are 13 residues in the CDR3. V gave up 6 bases and J gave up 3 bases; unmatched junction bases: 4. From germline, CDR1 is MNHEY and CDR2 SVGEGT.

V and J are TRBV20-1 and TRBJ2-3, with TRBD2 identical over 8 bases. CDR3 length equals 14 residues. V was clipped by 6 bases and J by 3 bases; unmatched bases: 8. From germline, CDR1 is DFQATT and CDR2 SNEGSKA (reference sequence). The CDR3 is CSAGERGITDTQYF. CDR3 in DNA: TGCAGTGCGGGCGAGCGGGGGATAACAGATACGCAGTATTTT.

CDR3 DNA sequence: TGTGCCAGCAGTTTGGGACGGAACTCCTACGAGCAGTACTTC. The encoded protein is CASSLGRNSYEQYF. J is TRBJ2-7 and V is TRBV12-3 or TRBV12-4; D possibly matches TRBD1 or TRBD2 (5 bases each). V lost 3 bases, J lost 0 bases, and 9 bases lay in between. There are 14 residues in the CDR3.

Only a few counts were recorded for this clonotype. The V and J genes are TRBV6-5 and TRBJ1-4; perhaps TRBD1 as D (5 bases). The length of the CDR3 is 20 residues. V lost 0 bases, J lost 0 bases, and 20 bases lay in between. Germline V CDR1 and CDR2: MNHEY, SVGAGI. This CDR3 is CASSYSIFSGPGATNEKLFF. The DNA of the CDR3 is TGTGCCAGCAGTTACTCGATCTTCTCAGGGCCTGGGGCAACTAATGAAAAACTGTTTTTT.

This clonotype was picked up a small number of times. This rearrangement joins TRBV29-1 to TRBJ1-4, with D perhaps TRBD1 (6 bases). Trimming cost V 8 bases and J 7 bases, with 20 bases left between them. Germline assignment: CDR1 SQVTM and CDR2 ANQGSEA. CDR3 length: 14 residues. The CDR3 coding sequence is TGCAGCACGGGGAGGCGGGGGCGGGGTGAAAAACTGTTTTTT. This sequence encodes CSTGRRGRGEKLFF.

This clonotype was seen more than once but under ten times. The V gene is TRBV6-2 or TRBV6-3, the J gene TRBJ2-7, with D tentatively TRBD1 (5 bases). The CDR3 length is 15 residues. Germline CDR1 is MNHEY and CDR2 is SVGEGT. V dropped 2 bases and J dropped 3 bases, with 14 bases sitting between them. In DNA form, the CDR3 reads TGTGCCAGCAGTTACCCCCGGGTCCAGGGCTACGAGCAGTACTTC. Its translation is CASSYPRVQGYEQYF.

This clonotype was recorded at least ten times. The chain has TRBV12-3 or TRBV12-4 and TRBJ2-3; maybe TRBD1 (6 bases). Trimming took 6 bases from V and 10 from J, leaving 14 bases between them. The CDR3 consists of 12 residues. CDR3 sequence (DNA): TGTGCCAGCAGCCCAGACAGGAGTGCGCAGTATTTT. It translates to CASSPDRSAQYF.

This chain links TRBV20-1 with TRBJ2-3, with TRBD2 identical over 9 bases. The CDR3 extends over 15 amino acids. V shed 1 base and J 4 bases; nucleotides not matched to a gene: 6. Germline CDR1 is DFQATT and CDR2 is SNEGSKA (reference sequence). The CDR3 sequence is CSARVEAGGPDTQYF. The CDR3 DNA reads as TGCAGTGCTAGAGTAGAGGCGGGGGGGCCAGATACGCAGTATTTT.

V and J are TRBV18 and TRBJ2-1; D call uncertain. Between the trimmed V and J ends, which lost 6 bases and 3 bases, there was a span of 9 bases. Germline CDR1 KGHSH, CDR2 LQKENI. This CDR3 has 13 residues. This CDR3 reads CASSVQIYNEQFF. CDR3 bases: TGTGCCAGCTCTGTACAAATCTACAATGAGCAGTTCTTC.

This clonotype occurred many times. The chain carries TRBV12-3 or TRBV12-4 and TRBJ1-5; D is undetermined. V was clipped by 5 bases and J by 3 bases, with 11 bases between them. The CDR3 has 14 residues. CDR3 sequence (DNA): TGTGCCAGCAGTCCCTGGGGTCCCAATCAGCCCCAGCATTTT. Translated, it gives CASSPWGPNQPQHF.

Only a few counts were recorded for this clonotype. V gene TRBV20-1 combines with J gene TRBJ2-1, with D unclear. Trimming shortened V by 1 base and J by 7 bases, and 14 bases separated the two germline ends. This CDR3 is 14 amino acids long. CDR1 and CDR2 (germline): DFQATT, SNEGSKA (reference sequence). CDR3 sequence (DNA): TGCAGTGCTAGAGTGATTATGGTTCCAAATGAGCAGTTCTTC. The encoded protein is CSARVIMVPNEQFF.

A word on this clonotype: One end of the junction fails to match germline, which may point to a read error. The chain combines TRBV27 with TRBJ2-3; no clear D. Germline-derived CDR1 and CDR2 are MNHEY and SMNVEV (reference sequence). CDR3 length: 13 amino acids. CDR3 residues: CASSVSAADTQYF. The CDR3 DNA reads as TGTGCCAGCAGTGTATCGGCCGCAGATACGCAGTATTTT.

The rearrangement uses TRBV20-1 and TRBJ2-3; 8 bases are a match to TRBD1. CDR3 length equals 15 residues. In germline, CDR1 is DFQATT, CDR2 SNEGSKA (reference sequence). Losses at the gene ends were 0 bases for V and 4 bases for J; bases not matched to a gene: 6. CDR3 in amino acids: CSARDGRGHADTQYF. The CDR3 DNA sequence: TGCAGTGCTAGAGACGGCAGGGGGCATGCAGATACGCAGTATTTT.